Listed below are T cell receptor beta chains from one sample, sequenced in a study of T cell repertoires in ileal Crohn's disease. This table comes from immunoSEQ multiplex PCR, and its TCRdb copy is limited to in-frame clones, with some not included. The repertoire holds fewer than 4,500 clones, about 85% seen once, with under 15% in the top ten. The sequenced sample consisted of ileal tissue. The receptors derive from an adult with Crohn's disease. The CDR3 runs from the conserved cysteine through the conserved F or W. A D gene is named only where the DNA matches it firmly. Size values are once, few and many counts, or a class for expanded clones, and some rows have none.

j_gene,v_gene,d_gene,abundance,CDR3nt,CDR3aa
TRBJ2-7,TRBV5-1,TRBD1,few,TGCGCCAGCAGCAAAGCCCTCCGGGACAGGGACTACGAGCAGTACTTC,CASSKALRDRDYEQYF
TRBJ2-2,TRBV11-3,NA,NA,TGTGCCAGCAGGATGGCGGTGAGGGAGCTGTTTTTT,CASRMAVRELFF
TRBJ2-7,TRBV7-2,NA,NA,TGTGCCAGCAGCTTAGACGGGAGCTCCTACGAGCAGTACTTC,CASSLDGSSYEQYF
TRBJ1-2,TRBV5-6,NA,once,TGTGCCAGCAGCATGGACACCAACTATGGCTACACCTTC,CASSMDTNYGYTF
TRBJ2-1,TRBV6-1,NA,NA,TGTGCCAGCAGTGTCGACAGCTCCTACAATGAGCAGTTCTTC,CASSVDSSYNEQFF
TRBJ2-7,TRBV7-2,NA,NA,TGTGCCAGCAGCTATACTACCGGGTCCTACGAGCAGTACTTC,CASSYTTGSYEQYF
TRBJ2-2,TRBV7-3,TRBD2,once,TGTGCCAGCAGCCCCCCCGGTAGCGGGGTCACCGGGGAGCTGTTTTTT,CASSPPGSGVTGELFF
TRBJ1-3,TRBV7-2,NA,NA,TGTGCCAGCATCCCAGGGGCTCTTACTGGAAACACCATATATTTT,CASIPGALTGNTIYF
TRBJ1-2,TRBV30,TRBD1,NA,TGTGCCTGGAGTGGGGGACAGAACTATGGCTACACCTTC,CAWSGGQNYGYTF
TRBJ2-7,TRBV11-2,TRBD2,NA,TGTGCCAGCAGCTTAGATTTTGCGGGGGGGGCCTACGAGCAGTACTTC,CASSLDFAGGAYEQYF
TRBJ2-7,TRBV2,TRBD1,NA,TGTGCCAGCAGTGAATCGCCCCGACAGGGGGCACGGGAGCAGTACTTC,CASSESPRQGAREQYF
TRBJ2-3,TRBV28,NA,NA,TGTGCCAGCAGCAAGATATCCTCTAGAGGAGATACGCAGTATTTT,CASSKISSRGDTQYF
TRBJ2-4,TRBV10-3,NA,NA,TGTGCCATCAGTGATGATATGAGGAAAAACATTCAGTACTTC,CAISDDMRKNIQYF
TRBJ2-7,TRBV7-2,NA,once,TGTGCCAGCAGCTTAGTTCTAGGGGGTTACGAGCAGTACTTC,CASSLVLGGYEQYF
TRBJ1-1,TRBV7-9,TRBD1,NA,TGTGCCAGCAGCTTAGTCAGGAGGGCAGGGGGTTCCACTGAAGCTTTCTTT,CASSLVRRAGGSTEAFF
TRBJ1-5,TRBV30,NA,NA,TGTGCCTGGAGTACGGTTCATCAGCCCCAGCATTTT,CAWSTVHQPQHF